This TCR beta chain derives from a study of T cell responses to AZD1222 COVID-19 vaccine. Note on this clone: Its antigen is undetermined.

Some clones are missing from TCRdb's copy, which holds only in-frame ones; the method was immunoSEQ multiplex PCR. The table includes about 89,000 clones, just over 90% detected once. Study findings and constraints: Clonal diversity may have been underestimated in mostly white British donors.

Germline assignment: CDR1 SGHNT and CDR2 YYREEE (reference sequence). The CDR3 runs 16 residues. The V segment lost 3 bases and the J segment 6 bases; nucleotides outside the gene matches: 9. The source material was peripheral blood, sampled 28 days after the second AZD1222 dose. The TCR comes from an adult who received the AZD1222 COVID-19 vaccine. The chain employs TRBV5-4 and TRBJ1-4, with 9 bases that match TRBD1. This CDR3 is CASSSNTGTGYEKLFF. The DNA of the CDR3 is TGTGCCAGCAGCTCGAACACCGGGACAGGGTATGAAAAACTGTTTTTT.